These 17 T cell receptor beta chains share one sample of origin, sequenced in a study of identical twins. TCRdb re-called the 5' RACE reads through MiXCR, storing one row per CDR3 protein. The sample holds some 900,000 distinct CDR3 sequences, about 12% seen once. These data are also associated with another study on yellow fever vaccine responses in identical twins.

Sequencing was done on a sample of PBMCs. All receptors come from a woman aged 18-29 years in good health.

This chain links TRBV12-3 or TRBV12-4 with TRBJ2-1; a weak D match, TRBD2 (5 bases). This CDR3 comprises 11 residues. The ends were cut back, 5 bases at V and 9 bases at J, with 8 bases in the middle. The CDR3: CASSAAGEQFF. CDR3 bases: TGTGCCAGCAGTGCCGCGGGTGAGCAGTTCTTC.

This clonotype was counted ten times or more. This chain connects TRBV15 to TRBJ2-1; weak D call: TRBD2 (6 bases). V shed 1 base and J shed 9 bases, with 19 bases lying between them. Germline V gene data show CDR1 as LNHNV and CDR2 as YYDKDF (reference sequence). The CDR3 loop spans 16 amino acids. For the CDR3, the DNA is TGTGCCACCAGCAGAGTGGGAGGCTGGAGCGATGGTGAGCAGTTCTTC. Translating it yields CATSRVGGWSDGEQFF. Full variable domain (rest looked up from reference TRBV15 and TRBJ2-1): DAMVIQNPRYQVTQFGKPVTLSCSQTLNHNVMYWYQQKSSQAPKLLFHYYDKDFNNEADTPDNFQSRRPNTSFCFLDIRSPGLGDTAMYLCATSRVGGWSDGEQFFGPGTRLTVL.

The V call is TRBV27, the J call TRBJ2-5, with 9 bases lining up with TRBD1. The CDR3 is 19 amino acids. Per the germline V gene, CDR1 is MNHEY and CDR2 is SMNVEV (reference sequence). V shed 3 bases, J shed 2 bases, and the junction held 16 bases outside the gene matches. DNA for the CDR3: TGTGCCAGCAGTTTTAAGAGAGGGGGGACAGGGTTCGGGCAAGAGACCCAGTACTTC. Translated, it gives CASSFKRGGTGFGQETQYF.

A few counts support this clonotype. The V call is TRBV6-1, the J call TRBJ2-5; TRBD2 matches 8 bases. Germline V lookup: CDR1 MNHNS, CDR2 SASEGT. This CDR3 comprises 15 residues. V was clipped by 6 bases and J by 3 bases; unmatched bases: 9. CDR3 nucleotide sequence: TGTGCCAGCAGGACCGTCCCCGGGAGGGAAGAGACCCAGTACTTC. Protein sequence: CASRTVPGREETQYF.

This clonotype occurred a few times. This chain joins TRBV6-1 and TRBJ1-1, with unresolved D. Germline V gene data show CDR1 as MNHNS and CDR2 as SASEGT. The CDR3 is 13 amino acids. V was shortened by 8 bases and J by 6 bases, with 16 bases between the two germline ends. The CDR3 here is CASFQALLAEAFF. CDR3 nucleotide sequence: TGTGCCAGCTTCCAGGCCCTTTTGGCTGAAGCTTTCTTT.

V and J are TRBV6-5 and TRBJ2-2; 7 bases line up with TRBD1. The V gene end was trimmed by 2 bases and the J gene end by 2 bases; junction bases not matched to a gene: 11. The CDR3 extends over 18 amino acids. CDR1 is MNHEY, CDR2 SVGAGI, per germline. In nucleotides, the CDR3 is TGTGCCAGCAGTTACAGGATTTACAGGGGCCAAAACACCGGGGAGCTGTTTTTT. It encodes CASSYRIYRGQNTGELFF.

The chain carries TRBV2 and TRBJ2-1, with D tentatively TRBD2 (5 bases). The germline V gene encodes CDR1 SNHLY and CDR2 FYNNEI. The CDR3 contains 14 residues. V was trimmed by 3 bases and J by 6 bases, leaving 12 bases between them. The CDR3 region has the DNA TGTGCCAGCAGTGAGGAGCTAGCATCCAATGAGCAGTTCTTC. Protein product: CASSEELASNEQFF.

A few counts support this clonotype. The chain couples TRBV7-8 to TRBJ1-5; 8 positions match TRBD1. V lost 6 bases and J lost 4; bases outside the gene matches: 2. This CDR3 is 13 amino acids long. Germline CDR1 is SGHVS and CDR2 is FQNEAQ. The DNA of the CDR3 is TGTGCCAGCAGTTGGGACAGGAATCAGCCCCAGCATTTT. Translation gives CASSWDRNQPQHF.

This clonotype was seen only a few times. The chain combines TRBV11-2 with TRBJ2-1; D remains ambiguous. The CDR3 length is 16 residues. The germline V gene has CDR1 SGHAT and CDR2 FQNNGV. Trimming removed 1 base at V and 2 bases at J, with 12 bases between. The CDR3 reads CASSLASLTAYNEQFF. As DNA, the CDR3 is TGTGCCAGCAGCTTAGCTTCTTTAACAGCCTACAATGAGCAGTTCTTC. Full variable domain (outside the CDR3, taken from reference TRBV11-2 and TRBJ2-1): EAGVAQSPRYKIIEKRQSVAFWCNPISGHATLYWYQQILGQGPKLLIQFQNNGVVDDSQLPKDRFSAERLKGVDSTLKIQPAKLEDSAVYLCASSLASLTAYNEQFFGPGTRLTVL.

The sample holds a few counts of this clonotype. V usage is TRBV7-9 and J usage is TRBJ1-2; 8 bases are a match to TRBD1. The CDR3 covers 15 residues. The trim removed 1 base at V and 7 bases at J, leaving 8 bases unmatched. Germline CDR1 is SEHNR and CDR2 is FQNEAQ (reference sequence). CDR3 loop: CASSLDSGTGFGYTF. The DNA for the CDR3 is TGTGCCAGCAGCTTAGACTCCGGGACAGGTTTTGGCTACACCTTC.

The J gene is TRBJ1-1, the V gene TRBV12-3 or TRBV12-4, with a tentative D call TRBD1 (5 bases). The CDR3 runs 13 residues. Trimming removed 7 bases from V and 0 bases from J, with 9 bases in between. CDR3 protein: CASMWGMNTEAFF. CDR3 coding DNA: TGTGCCAGCATGTGGGGGATGAACACTGAAGCTTTCTTT.

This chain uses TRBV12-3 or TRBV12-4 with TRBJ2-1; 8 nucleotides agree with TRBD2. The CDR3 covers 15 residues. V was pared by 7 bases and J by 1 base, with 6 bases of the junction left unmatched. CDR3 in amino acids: CASIISGISYNEQFF. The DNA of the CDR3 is TGTGCCAGCATTATTAGCGGGATTTCCTACAATGAGCAGTTCTTC.

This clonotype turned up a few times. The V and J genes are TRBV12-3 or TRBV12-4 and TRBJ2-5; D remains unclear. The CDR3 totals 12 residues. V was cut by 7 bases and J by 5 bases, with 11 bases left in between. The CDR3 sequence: CASTTLGETQYF. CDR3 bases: TGTGCCAGCACCACTTTAGGGGAGACCCAGTACTTC.

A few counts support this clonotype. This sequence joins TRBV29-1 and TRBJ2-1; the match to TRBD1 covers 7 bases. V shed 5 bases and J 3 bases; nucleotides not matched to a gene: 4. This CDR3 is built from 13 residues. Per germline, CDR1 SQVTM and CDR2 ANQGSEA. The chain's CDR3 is CSVSGQNYNEQFF. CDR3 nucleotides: TGCAGCGTTTCGGGACAGAACTACAATGAGCAGTTCTTC.

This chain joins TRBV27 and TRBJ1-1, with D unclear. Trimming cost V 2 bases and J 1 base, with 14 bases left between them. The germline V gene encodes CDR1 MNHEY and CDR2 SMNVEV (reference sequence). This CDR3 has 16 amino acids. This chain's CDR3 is CASSLNLFRGNTEAFF. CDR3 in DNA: TGTGCCAGCAGTTTAAATCTATTTCGGGGGAACACTGAAGCTTTCTTT.

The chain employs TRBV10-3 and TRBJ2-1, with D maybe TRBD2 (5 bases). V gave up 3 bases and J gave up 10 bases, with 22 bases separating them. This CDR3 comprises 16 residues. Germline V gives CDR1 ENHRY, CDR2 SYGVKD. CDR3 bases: TGTGCCATCAGTGATGGGAGTGCCCCCGACGGCGCCGAGCAGTTCTTC. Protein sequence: CAISDGSAPDGAEQFF.

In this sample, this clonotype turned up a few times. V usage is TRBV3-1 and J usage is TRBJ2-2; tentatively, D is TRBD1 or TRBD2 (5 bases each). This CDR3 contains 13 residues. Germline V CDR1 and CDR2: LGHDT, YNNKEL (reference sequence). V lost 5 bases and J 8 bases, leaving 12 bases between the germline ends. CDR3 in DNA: TGTGCCAGCAGCTCGGGACCGCGTGGGGAGCTGTTTTTT. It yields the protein CASSSGPRGELFF.